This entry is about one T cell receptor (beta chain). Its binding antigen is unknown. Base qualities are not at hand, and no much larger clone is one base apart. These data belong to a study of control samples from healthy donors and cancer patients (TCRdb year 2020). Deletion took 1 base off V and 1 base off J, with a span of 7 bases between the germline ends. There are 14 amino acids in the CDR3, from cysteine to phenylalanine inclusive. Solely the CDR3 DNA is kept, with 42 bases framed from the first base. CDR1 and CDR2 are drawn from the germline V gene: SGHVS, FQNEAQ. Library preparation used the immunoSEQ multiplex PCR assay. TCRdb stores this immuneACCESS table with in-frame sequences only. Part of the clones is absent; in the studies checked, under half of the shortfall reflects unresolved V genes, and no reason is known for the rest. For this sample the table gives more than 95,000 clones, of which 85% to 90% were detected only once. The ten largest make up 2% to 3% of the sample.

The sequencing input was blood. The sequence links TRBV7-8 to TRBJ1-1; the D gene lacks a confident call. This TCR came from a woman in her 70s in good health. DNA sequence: TGTGCCAGCAGCTTAGGCCACAGGAACACTGAAGCTTTCTTT. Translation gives CASSLGHRNTEAFF.